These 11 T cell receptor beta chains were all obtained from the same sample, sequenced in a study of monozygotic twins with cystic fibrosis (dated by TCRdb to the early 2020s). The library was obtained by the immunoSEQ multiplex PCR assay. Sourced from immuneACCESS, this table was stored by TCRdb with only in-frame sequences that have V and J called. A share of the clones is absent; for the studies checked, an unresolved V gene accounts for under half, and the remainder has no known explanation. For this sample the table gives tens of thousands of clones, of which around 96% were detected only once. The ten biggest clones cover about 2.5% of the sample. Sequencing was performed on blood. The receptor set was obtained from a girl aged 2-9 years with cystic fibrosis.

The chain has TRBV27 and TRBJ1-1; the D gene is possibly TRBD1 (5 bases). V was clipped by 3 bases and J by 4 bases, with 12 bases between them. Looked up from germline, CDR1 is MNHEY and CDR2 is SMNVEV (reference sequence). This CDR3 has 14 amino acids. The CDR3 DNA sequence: TGTGCCAGCAGTTTGGCGGGGGGTAGCACTGAAGCTTTCTTT. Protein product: CASSLAGGSTEAFF.

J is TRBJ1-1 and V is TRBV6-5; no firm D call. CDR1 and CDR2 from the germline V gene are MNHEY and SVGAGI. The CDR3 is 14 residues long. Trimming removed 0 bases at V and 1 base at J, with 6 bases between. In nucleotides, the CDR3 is TGTGCCAGCAGTTACTCTCTGGGGAACACTGAAGCTTTCTTT. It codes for CASSYSLGNTEAFF.

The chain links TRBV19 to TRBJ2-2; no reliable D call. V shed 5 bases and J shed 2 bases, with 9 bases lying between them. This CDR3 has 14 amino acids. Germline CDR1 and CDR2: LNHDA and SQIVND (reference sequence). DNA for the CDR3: TGTGCCAGTAGTCGCTTAAGAAACACCGGGGAGCTGTTTTTT. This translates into CASSRLRNTGELFF.

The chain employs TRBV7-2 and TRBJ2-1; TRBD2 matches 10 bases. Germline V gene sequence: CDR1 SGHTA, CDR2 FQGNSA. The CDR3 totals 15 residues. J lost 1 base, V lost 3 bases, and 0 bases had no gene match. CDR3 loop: CASSFSGRSYNEQFF. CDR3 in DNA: TGTGCCAGCAGCTTTAGCGGGAGGTCCTACAATGAGCAGTTCTTC. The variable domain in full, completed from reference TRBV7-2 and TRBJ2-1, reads GAGVSQSPSNKVTEKGKDVELRCDPISGHTALYWYRQSLGQGLEFLIYFQGNSAPDKSGLPSDRFSAERTGGSVSTLTIQRTQQEDSAVYLCASSFSGRSYNEQFFGPGTRLTVL.

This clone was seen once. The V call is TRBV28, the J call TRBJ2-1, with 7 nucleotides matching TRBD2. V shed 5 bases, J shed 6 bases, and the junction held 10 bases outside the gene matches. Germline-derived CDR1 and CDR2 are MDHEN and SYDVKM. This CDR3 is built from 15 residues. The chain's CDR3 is CASSQPSGYRNEQFF. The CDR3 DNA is TGTGCCAGCAGTCAACCTAGCGGCTACCGCAATGAGCAGTTCTTC.

The CDR3 region has the DNA TGTGCCAGCAGTATCGATGGCTACACCTTC. Its protein is CASSIDGYTF. The chain is built from TRBV2 and TRBJ1-2; no definite D call. The CDR3 runs to 10 residues. V lost 5 bases to trimming and J lost 6 bases, with 4 bases between them. The germline V gene encodes CDR1 SNHLY and CDR2 FYNNEI.

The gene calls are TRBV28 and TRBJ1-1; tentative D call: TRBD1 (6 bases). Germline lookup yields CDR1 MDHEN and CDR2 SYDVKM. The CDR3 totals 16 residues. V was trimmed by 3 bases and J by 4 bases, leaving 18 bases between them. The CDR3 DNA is TGTGCCAGCAGTTTCGAGGGAAGGGGGGTGGCCACTGAAGCTTTCTTT. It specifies CASSFEGRGVATEAFF.

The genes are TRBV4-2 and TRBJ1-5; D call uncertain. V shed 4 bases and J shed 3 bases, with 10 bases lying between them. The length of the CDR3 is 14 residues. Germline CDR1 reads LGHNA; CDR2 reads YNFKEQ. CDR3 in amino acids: CASSPFGPNQPQHF. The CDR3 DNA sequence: TGTGCCAGCAGCCCTTTTGGCCCCAATCAGCCCCAGCATTTT.

The CDR3 nucleotides are TGTGCCAGCAGTGAAGCCCGGCCCGAGCAGTACTTC. Protein product: CASSEARPEQYF. The V call is TRBV6-1, the J call TRBJ2-7; no clear D gene. CDR1 MNHNS and CDR2 SASEGT come from the germline V gene. The CDR3 extends over 12 amino acids. Trimming left V 0 bases short and J 6 bases short, with 6 bases between.

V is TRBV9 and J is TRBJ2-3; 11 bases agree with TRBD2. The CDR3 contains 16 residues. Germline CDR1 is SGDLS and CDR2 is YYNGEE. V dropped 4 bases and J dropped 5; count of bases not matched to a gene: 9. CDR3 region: CASSPPGLAAQDTQYF. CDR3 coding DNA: TGTGCCAGCAGCCCTCCGGGACTAGCGGCCCAAGATACGCAGTATTTT.

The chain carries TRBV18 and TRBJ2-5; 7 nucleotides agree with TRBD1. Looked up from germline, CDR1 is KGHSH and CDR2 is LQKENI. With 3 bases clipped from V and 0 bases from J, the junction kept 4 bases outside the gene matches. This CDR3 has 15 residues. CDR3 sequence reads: CASSPETGNQETQYF. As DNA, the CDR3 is TGTGCCAGCTCACCCGAGACAGGGAACCAAGAGACCCAGTACTTC.